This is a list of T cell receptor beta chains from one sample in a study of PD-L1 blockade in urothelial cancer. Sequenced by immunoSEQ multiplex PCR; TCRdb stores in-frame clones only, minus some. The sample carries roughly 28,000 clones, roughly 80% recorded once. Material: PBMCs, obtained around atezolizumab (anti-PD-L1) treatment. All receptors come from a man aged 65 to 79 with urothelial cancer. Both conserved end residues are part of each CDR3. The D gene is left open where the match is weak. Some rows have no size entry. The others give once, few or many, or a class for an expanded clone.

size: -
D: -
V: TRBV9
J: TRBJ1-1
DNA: TGTGCCAGCAGCTCCCTCTCTGGAACAGACGCTTTCTTT
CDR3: CASSSLSGTDAFF

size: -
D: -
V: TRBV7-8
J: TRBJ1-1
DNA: TGTGCCAGCAGCCTGACAGGAGTGAACACTGAAGCTTTCTTT
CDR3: CASSLTGVNTEAFF

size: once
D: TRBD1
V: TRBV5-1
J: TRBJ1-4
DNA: TGCGCCAGCAGCTTGGGACAGGGGCCGCCAACTAATGAAAAACTGTTTTTT
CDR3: CASSLGQGPPTNEKLFF

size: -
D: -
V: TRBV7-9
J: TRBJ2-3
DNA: TGTGCCAGCAGCCACGACATAAGGACAGCTAGCACAGATACGCAGTATTTT
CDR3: CASSHDIRTASTDTQYF

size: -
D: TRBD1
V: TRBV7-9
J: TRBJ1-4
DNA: TGTGCCAGCAGCCCTCGGGACAGGGGGAATGAAAAACTGTTTTTT
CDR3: CASSPRDRGNEKLFF

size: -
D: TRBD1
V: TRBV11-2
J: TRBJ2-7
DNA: TGTGCCAGCAGCCAAGGGGGCGGCACAGGGAGCGAGCAGTACTTC
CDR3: CASSQGGGTGSEQYF

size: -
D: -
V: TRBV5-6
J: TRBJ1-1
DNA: TGTGCCAGCAGCTTGGCGGCAGGCGAGTCCGCTTTCTTT
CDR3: CASSLAAGESAFF

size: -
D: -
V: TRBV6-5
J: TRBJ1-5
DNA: TGTGCCAGCAGTTACTCGGGGGGGGATCAGCCCCAGCATTTT
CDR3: CASSYSGGDQPQHF

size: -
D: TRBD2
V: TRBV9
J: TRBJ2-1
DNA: TGTGCCAGCAGCGTAGGCTCCCCTTTTCGCGGGGGCTCCTACAATGAGCAGTTCTTC
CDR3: CASSVGSPFRGGSYNEQFF

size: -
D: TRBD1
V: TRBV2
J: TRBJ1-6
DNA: TGTGCCAGCACCACAGGGGGCTCCTATAATTCACCCCTCCACTTT
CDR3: CASTTGGSYNSPLHF

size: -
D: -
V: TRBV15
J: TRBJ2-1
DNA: TGTGCCACCAGCCGGACAGCGTATGAGCAGTTCTTC
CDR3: CATSRTAYEQFF

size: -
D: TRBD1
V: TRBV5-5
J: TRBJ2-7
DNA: TGTGCCAGCAGCTCCATCCCGGGACAGGGCGGGAACGAGCAGTACTTC
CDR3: CASSSIPGQGGNEQYF

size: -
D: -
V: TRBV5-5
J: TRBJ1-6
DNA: TGTGCCAGCAGCTTGGCCCGGGAAAATTCACCCCTCCACTTT
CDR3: CASSLARENSPLHF

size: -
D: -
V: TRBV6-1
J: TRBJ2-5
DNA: TGTGCCAGCAGTATTACAGGGCGGGAGACCCAGTACTTC
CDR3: CASSITGRETQYF

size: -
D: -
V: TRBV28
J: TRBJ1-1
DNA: TGTGCCAGCAGTCCATCAGGAGGACGGATTGGAGCTTTCTTT
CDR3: CASSPSGGRIGAFF

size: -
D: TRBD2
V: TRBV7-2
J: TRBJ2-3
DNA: TGTGCCAGCAGCGCTGGGACTAGCGGGAGTGGAGATACGCAGTATTTT
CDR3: CASSAGTSGSGDTQYF

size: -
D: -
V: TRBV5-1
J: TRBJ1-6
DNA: TGCGCCAGCAGCAGGGAGACGGAAACCAATTCACCCCTCCACTTT
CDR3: CASSRETETNSPLHF

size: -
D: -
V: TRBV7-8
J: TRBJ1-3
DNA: TGTGCCAGCAGCTTAGCCCTGCAGGTTGGAAACACCATATATTTT
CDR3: CASSLALQVGNTIYF

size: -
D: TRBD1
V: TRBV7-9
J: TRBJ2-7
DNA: TGTGCCAGCAGCTTATTATTCGGGACAGGGGATTACGAGCAGTACTTC
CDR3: CASSLLFGTGDYEQYF

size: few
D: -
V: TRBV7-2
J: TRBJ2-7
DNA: TGTGCCAGCAGCTTGCAGGCAGGGTCCAGGAACGAGCAGTACTTC
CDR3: CASSLQAGSRNEQYF

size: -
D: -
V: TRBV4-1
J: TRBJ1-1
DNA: TGCGCCAGCAGCCAAAGGCAAGCGGGGGTCAGGCAGTATAACACTGAAGCTTTCTTT
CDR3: CASSQRQAGVRQYNTEAFF

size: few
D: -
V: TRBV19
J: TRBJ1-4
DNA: TGTGCCAGTAGTCTGGGGCGTGGGGAAAAACTGTTTTTT
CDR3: CASSLGRGEKLFF

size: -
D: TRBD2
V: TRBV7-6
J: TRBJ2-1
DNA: TGTGCCAGCAGCTTACGGCGGGAGAGTGAGCAGTTCTTC
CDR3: CASSLRRESEQFF

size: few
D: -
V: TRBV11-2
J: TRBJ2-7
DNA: TGTGCCAGCAGCCCTAATCCCACAGGGTTCTCCTACAACGAGCAGTACTTC
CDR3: CASSPNPTGFSYNEQYF

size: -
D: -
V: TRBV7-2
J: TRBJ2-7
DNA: TGTGCCAGCAGCTTAGCCATCGGGGCCTACGAGCAGTACTTC
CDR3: CASSLAIGAYEQYF

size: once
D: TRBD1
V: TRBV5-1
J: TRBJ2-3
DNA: TGCGCCAGCAGCCTCCGGACAGGGGGCGGCACAGATACGCAGTATTTT
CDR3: CASSLRTGGGTDTQYF

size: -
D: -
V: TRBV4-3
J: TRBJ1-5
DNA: TGCGCCAGCAGCCAAGAACTCTATCAGCCCCAGCATTTT
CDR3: CASSQELYQPQHF

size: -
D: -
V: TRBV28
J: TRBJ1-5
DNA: TGTGCCAGCATCAGTAGCAATCAGCCCCAGCATTTT
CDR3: CASISSNQPQHF

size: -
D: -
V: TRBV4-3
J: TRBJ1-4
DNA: TGCGCCAGCAGCCGAGGAGTGACAGCAACTAATGAAAAACTGTTTTTT
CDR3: CASSRGVTATNEKLFF

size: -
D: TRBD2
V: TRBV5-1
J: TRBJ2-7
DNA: TGCGCCAGCAGCTGGGGGACTAGCGGCTACGAGCAGTACTTC
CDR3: CASSWGTSGYEQYF

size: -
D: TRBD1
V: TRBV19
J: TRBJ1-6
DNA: TGTGCCAGTAGTAGGACAGGATCTAATTCACCCCTCCACTTT
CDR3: CASSRTGSNSPLHF

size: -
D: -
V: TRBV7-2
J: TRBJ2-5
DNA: TGTGCCAGCAGCTCTTCGGGGGGCGGAGAGACCCAGTACTTC
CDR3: CASSSSGGGETQYF

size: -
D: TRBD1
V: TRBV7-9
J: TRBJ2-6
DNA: TGTGCCAGCAGCCTCGGGACAGGCATCTCTGGGGCCAACGTCCTGACTTTC
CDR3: CASSLGTGISGANVLTF

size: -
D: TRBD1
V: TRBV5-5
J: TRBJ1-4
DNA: TGTGCCAGCAGCTTGATAGGACAGGGGTTAGAAAAACTGTTTTTT
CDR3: CASSLIGQGLEKLFF

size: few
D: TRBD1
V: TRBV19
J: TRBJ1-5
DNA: TGTGCCAGTAGTTTCCAACAGGGGAATCAGCCCCAGCATTTT
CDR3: CASSFQQGNQPQHF

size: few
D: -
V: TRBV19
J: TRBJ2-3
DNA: TGTGCCAGTAGTATTGGGGGAGGGGGGGCAGATACGCAGTATTTT
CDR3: CASSIGGGGADTQYF

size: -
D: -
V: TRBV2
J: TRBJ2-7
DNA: TGTGCCAGCAGTGAAGAGGACTGGTCCTACGAGCAGTACTTC
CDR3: CASSEEDWSYEQYF

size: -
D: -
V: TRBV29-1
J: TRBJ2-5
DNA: TGCAGCTTCACAGGGATTTACCAAGAGACCCAGTACTTC
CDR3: CSFTGIYQETQYF

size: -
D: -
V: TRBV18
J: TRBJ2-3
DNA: TGTGCCAGCTCAACCACAGGGTCGGCCACAGATACGCAGTATTTT
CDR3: CASSTTGSATDTQYF

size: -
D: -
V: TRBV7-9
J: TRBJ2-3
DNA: TGTGCCAGCATGTATAGCACAGATACGCAGTATTTT
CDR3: CASMYSTDTQYF

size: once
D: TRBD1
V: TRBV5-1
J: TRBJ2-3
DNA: TGCGCCAGCAGCACGGACAGGGGGACAGATACGCAGTATTTT
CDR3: CASSTDRGTDTQYF

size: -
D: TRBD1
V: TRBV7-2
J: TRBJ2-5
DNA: TGTGCCAGCAGTCAAGGGGGCTACCGGCAAGAGACCCAGTACTTC
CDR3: CASSQGGYRQETQYF

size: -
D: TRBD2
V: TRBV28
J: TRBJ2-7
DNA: TGTGCCAGCAGACCCGGGGGGAGGTACGAGCAGTACTTC
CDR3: CASRPGGRYEQYF

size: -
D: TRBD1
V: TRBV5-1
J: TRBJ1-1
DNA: TGCGCCAGCAGCCCGGACGGGACAGCTTACACTGAAGCTTTCTTT
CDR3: CASSPDGTAYTEAFF

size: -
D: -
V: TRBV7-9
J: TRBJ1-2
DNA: TGTGCCAGCAGCTTTTTTGAGGGAGCAGGAAGTGGCTACACCTTC
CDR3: CASSFFEGAGSGYTF

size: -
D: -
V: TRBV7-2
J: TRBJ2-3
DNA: TGTGCCAGCAGCTTATACGGGAGAGCCACAGATACGCAGTATTTT
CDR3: CASSLYGRATDTQYF

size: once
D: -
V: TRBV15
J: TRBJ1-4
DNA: TGTGCCACCAGCACAGGGGTTAATGAAAAACTGTTTTTT
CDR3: CATSTGVNEKLFF

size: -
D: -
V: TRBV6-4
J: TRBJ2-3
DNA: TGTGCCAGCAGTGACAGTCCAGGATTGTCCACAGATACGCAGTATTTT
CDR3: CASSDSPGLSTDTQYF

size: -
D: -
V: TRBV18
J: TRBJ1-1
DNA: TGTGCCAGCTCACCACCGTCCAGGGGGAACACTGAAGCTTTCTTT
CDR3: CASSPPSRGNTEAFF

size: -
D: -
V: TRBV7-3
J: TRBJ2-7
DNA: TGTGCCAGCAGCTTAATATATCCAGGGCTACTTTCCTACGAGCAGTACTTC
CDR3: CASSLIYPGLLSYEQYF

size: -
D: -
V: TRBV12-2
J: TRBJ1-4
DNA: TGTGCAAGTCGCCGCAGGGATTTTAAGGCGGAAAAACTGTTTTTT
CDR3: CASRRRDFKAEKLFF

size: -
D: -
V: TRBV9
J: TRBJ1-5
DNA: TGTGCCAGCAGCGTAGAAGGGGGCAATCAGCCCCAGCATTTT
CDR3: CASSVEGGNQPQHF

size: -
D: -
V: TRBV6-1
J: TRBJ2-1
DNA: TGTGCCAGCCACATCCTGGGGGGTGAGCAGTTCTTC
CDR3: CASHILGGEQFF